Ten or more counts support the clone carrying this T cell receptor beta chain. Antigen unknown. TCRdb ran MiXCR on the 5' RACE reads and lists one entry per CDR3 protein. The sample includes 200,000 to 300,000 distinct CDR3 sequences, 10% to 15% seen only once; the top ten take about 0.51%. Germline CDR1 reads SQVTM; CDR2 reads ANQGSEA. The CDR3 has 12 residues. After removal of 7 bases from V and 7 bases from J, the junction contained 7 bases not matched to a gene. This sample stems from a study of T cells after yellow fever vaccination. Study-wide points: The booster response re-showed most primary clones: approximately 95% CD4, over 80% CD8. One caveat is that FACS-sorted repertoires could contain abundant clonotypes contaminating from the bulk population.

The chain carries TRBV29-1 and TRBJ2-3; 8 bases align to TRBD2. Material: CD4+ T cells sorted from PBMCs, obtained 45 days after the yellow fever booster vaccination. This TCR derives from a young man who received the YFV17D yellow fever vaccine. The DNA for the CDR3 is TGCAGCGCCGGGGGGGCCAGCTATACGCAGTATTTT. It translates to CSAGGASYTQYF.